The 31 T cell receptor beta chains in this list originate from one sample, sequenced in a study of cytomegalovirus exposure and HLA in healthy donors. It was with 60 Vbeta and 13 Jbeta primers that the PCR ran. The method was immunoSEQ multiplex PCR; TCRdb's version includes in-frame clones alone and lacks a portion of them. The sample consists of over 150,000 clones, about 76% of them appearing once. The specimen sequenced was PBMCs. Source of these receptors: a male donor in good health and CMV-seropositive.

This sequence joins TRBV9 and TRBJ2-2; 10 bases are a match to TRBD2. The CDR3 runs 15 residues. J lost 5 bases, V lost 2 bases, and 3 bases had no gene match. Germline-derived CDR1 and CDR2 are SGDLS and YYNGEE. The CDR3 nucleotides read TGTGCCAGCAGCGTTCTAGCGGGGGAAACCGGGGAGCTGTTTTTT. This codes for CASSVLAGETGELFF. Full variable domain (outside the CDR3, taken from reference TRBV9 and TRBJ2-2): DSGVTQTPKHLITATGQRVTLRCSPRSGDLSVYWYQQSLDQGLQFLIQYYNGEERAKGNILERFSAQQFPDLHSELNLSSLELGDSALYFCASSVLAGETGELFFGEGSRLTVL.

This clone turned up a few times. The V call is TRBV4-3, the J call TRBJ1-1; possibly TRBD1 for D (5 bases). The CDR3 totals 13 residues. Germline lookup yields CDR1 LGHNA and CDR2 YSLEER. Trimming stripped 0 bases from V and 8 bases from J, with 10 bases between. CDR3 residues: CASSQDRGREAFF. The CDR3 coding sequence is TGCGCCAGCAGCCAAGATAGGGGCAGGGAAGCTTTCTTT.

V and J are TRBV6-6 and TRBJ2-1, with D perhaps matching TRBD2 (6 bases). From germline, CDR1 is MNHNY and CDR2 SVGAGI (reference sequence). The germline V and J ends were trimmed by 4 bases and 0 bases, with 10 bases remaining between them. The CDR3 runs 15 residues. DNA for the CDR3: TGTGCCAGCAGTTCGTACGGGAGCTCCTACAATGAGCAGTTCTTC. The encoded protein is CASSSYGSSYNEQFF.

The CDR3 coding sequence is TGTGCCTGGAGTATGGTAGCTGATTCCTACAATGAGCAGTTCTTC. Its translation: CAWSMVADSYNEQFF. V and J are TRBV30 and TRBJ2-1; D is undetermined. V was shortened by 2 bases and J by 1 base, with 12 bases between the two germline ends. The CDR3 runs 15 residues. CDR1 and CDR2 (germline): GTSNPN, SVGIG (reference sequence).

This chain joins TRBV9 and TRBJ1-2; D is unclear. V lost 3 bases and J 8 bases, leaving 8 bases between the germline ends. This CDR3 is 11 amino acids long. Germline loops: CDR1 SGDLS, CDR2 YYNGEE. This CDR3 reads CASSERGGYTF. The CDR3 DNA is TGTGCCAGCAGCGAGAGAGGAGGCTACACCTTC.

This rearrangement joins TRBV6-5 to TRBJ1-1; D is ambiguous. The CDR3 is made up of 13 amino acids. Trimming removed 0 bases from V and 5 bases from J, with 7 bases in between. Germline V gene lookup returns CDR1 MNHEY and CDR2 SVGAGI. The CDR3 bases are TGTGCCAGCAGTTACTCGTCTAGGACTGAAGCTTTCTTT. It encodes CASSYSSRTEAFF.

V and J are TRBV6-6 and TRBJ2-5; TRBD2 might be the D (6 bases). Looked up from germline, CDR1 is MNHNY and CDR2 is SVGAGI (reference sequence). This CDR3 comprises 12 residues. With 10 bases removed from V and 5 bases from J, the gap between germline ends came to 14 bases. The CDR3 spells CATAREWETQYF. CDR3 nucleotide sequence: TGTGCCACCGCGCGGGAATGGGAGACCCAGTACTTC.

The rearrangement uses TRBV5-6 and TRBJ2-2; TRBD1 matches at 9 bases. Germline V CDR1 and CDR2: SGHDT, YYEEEE. With 4 bases clipped from V and 1 base from J, the junction kept 2 bases outside the gene matches. The CDR3 contains 15 residues. The CDR3 nucleotides read TGTGCCAGCAGCACGGGACAGGGGAACACCGGGGAGCTGTTTTTT. Translating gives CASSTGQGNTGELFF. Together with reference TRBV5-6 and TRBJ2-2, the CDR3 gives the full variable domain: DAGVTQSPTHLIKTRGQQVTLRCSPKSGHDTVSWYQQALGQGPQFIFQYYEEEERQRGNFPDRFSGHQFPNYSSELNVNALLLGDSALYLCASSTGQGNTGELFFGEGSRLTVL.

This clone was seen a handful of times. The chain recombines TRBV9 with TRBJ2-7; 8 bases match TRBD1. The V gene end was trimmed by 4 bases and the J gene end by 0 bases; junction bases not matched to a gene: 6. The CDR3 is 15 amino acids. The germline V gene encodes CDR1 SGDLS and CDR2 YYNGEE. The DNA for the CDR3 is TGTGCCAGCAGCTTCAGGACAGGGCTCTCCTACGAGCAGTACTTC. This sequence encodes CASSFRTGLSYEQYF.

This clone is a singleton in its sample. The J gene is TRBJ2-3, the V gene TRBV6-1; tentatively, D is TRBD2 (6 bases). V lost 4 bases and J 5 bases, leaving 13 bases between the germline ends. Germline V gives CDR1 MNHNS, CDR2 SASEGT. The CDR3 contains 14 residues. Here the CDR3 DNA reads TGTGCCAGCAGTGGAGCGGAGGGTGGAGATACGCAGTATTTT. It translates to CASSGAEGGDTQYF.

The chain has TRBV11-3 and TRBJ1-1, with D hard to call. This CDR3 region has 13 residues. Germline V CDR1 and CDR2: SGHNT, YENEEA. Trimming shortened V by 5 bases and J by 1 base, and 8 bases separated the two germline ends. CDR3 in amino acids: CASSPTENTEAFF. The CDR3, as DNA: TGTGCCAGCAGCCCAACAGAGAACACTGAAGCTTTCTTT.

The CDR3 region is CASSGGTGIGSVQYF. Written as DNA, the CDR3 is TGTGCCAGCAGCGGGGGGACAGGGATAGGTTCCGTGCAGTACTTC. J is TRBJ2-7 and V is TRBV2; TRBD1 agrees at 9 bases. The V segment lost 6 bases and the J segment 9 bases; nucleotides outside the gene matches: 15. The germline V gene has CDR1 SNHLY and CDR2 FYNNEI. This CDR3 has 15 amino acids.

This clone was seen a handful of times. This chain joins TRBV10-2 and TRBJ2-7; 11 bases agree with TRBD1. V shed 5 bases and J 6 bases; nucleotides not matched to a gene: 12. From germline, CDR1 is WSHSY and CDR2 SAAADI. The CDR3 covers 16 residues. CDR3 sequence (DNA): TGCGCCAGCAGTAAGATAGGACAGGGGGCAGTATTCGAGCAGTACTTC. Translated, it gives CASSKIGQGAVFEQYF.

This clone appeared a few times. The rearrangement uses TRBV10-3 and TRBJ1-3, with a weak D call TRBD1 (6 bases). V shed 8 bases and J shed 5 bases, with 10 bases lying between them. The germline V gene has CDR1 ENHRY and CDR2 SYGVKD. CDR3 length: 12 residues. This CDR3 is CAIRTERNTIYF. The CDR3, as DNA: TGTGCCATCCGGACAGAAAGAAACACCATATATTTT.

The V gene is TRBV2, the J gene TRBJ2-5, with 7 nucleotides matching TRBD2. The germline gives CDR1 SNHLY, CDR2 FYNNEI. This CDR3 is built from 14 residues. Losses at the gene ends were 8 bases for V and 4 bases for J; bases not matched to a gene: 10. The CDR3 is CASALGRGVETQYF. Written as DNA, the CDR3 is TGTGCCAGCGCGCTGGGCCGGGGGGTAGAGACCCAGTACTTC. Combining the CDR3 with reference TRBV2 and TRBJ2-5 gives the whole variable domain EPEVTQTPSHQVTQMGQEVILRCVPISNHLYFYWYRQILGQKVEFLVSFYNNEISEKSEIFDDQFSVERPDGSNFTLKIRSTKLEDSAMYFCASALGRGVETQYFGPGTRLLVL.

This clone was counted only a few times. This rearrangement joins TRBV4-3 to TRBJ1-1, with D possibly matching TRBD1 (6 bases). V was clipped by 5 bases and J by 5 bases, with 15 bases between them. The CDR3 has 14 residues. The germline V gene encodes CDR1 LGHNA and CDR2 YSLEER. This chain's CDR3 is CASSKGQGHTEAFF. In DNA form, the CDR3 reads TGCGCCAGCAGCAAAGGGCAGGGGCATACTGAAGCTTTCTTT.

The V and J genes are TRBV6-5 and TRBJ1-2; unclear D gene. The CDR3 consists of 13 residues. Trimming took off 4 bases at V and 3 bases at J, with 9 bases between the two ends. Germline lookup yields CDR1 MNHEY and CDR2 SVGAGI. The CDR3 protein is CASSSRMDYGYTF. The CDR3 coding sequence is TGTGCCAGCAGTTCTAGGATGGACTATGGCTACACCTTC.

V gene TRBV30 combines with J gene TRBJ2-5; 8 nucleotides match TRBD1. The CDR3 has 12 amino acids. V was pared by 5 bases and J by 5 bases, with 4 bases of the junction left unmatched. The germline CDR1 and CDR2 sequences are GTSNPN and SVGIG (reference sequence). CDR3 in DNA: TGTGCCTGGCGGACAGGGTGGGAGACCCAGTACTTC. Translated: CAWRTGWETQYF.

V and J are TRBV19 and TRBJ1-2; D is unresolved. Trimming removed 5 bases from V and 4 bases from J, with 11 bases in between. Germline assignment: CDR1 LNHDA and CDR2 SQIVND (reference sequence). This CDR3 region has 13 residues. This CDR3 reads CASSPTVGYGYTF. Written as DNA, the CDR3 is TGTGCCAGTAGTCCCACAGTCGGCTATGGCTACACCTTC.

The chain links TRBV29-1 to TRBJ2-7, with a weak D call TRBD2 (6 bases). The CDR3 covers 12 residues. Trimming removed 5 bases from V and 3 bases from J, with 11 bases in between. Germline V CDR1 and CDR2: SQVTM, ANQGSEA. This CDR3 reads CSVSPGGYEQYF. Here the CDR3 DNA reads TGCAGCGTTTCCCCCGGGGGCTACGAGCAGTACTTC.

This clone appeared a few times. This chain uses TRBV5-6 with TRBJ1-2, with D possibly matching TRBD1 (6 bases). The V gene's germline CDR1 is SGHDT and CDR2 YYEEEE. This CDR3 has 12 amino acids. V shed 4 bases and J shed 6 bases, with 10 bases lying between them. CDR3 protein: CASSPRDNGYTF. The CDR3 nucleotides are TGTGCCAGCAGCCCCCGGGACAATGGCTACACCTTC.

The gene calls are TRBV6-1 and TRBJ1-6; TRBD1 matches at 8 bases. The CDR3 spans 14 residues. CDR1 and CDR2 from the germline V gene are MNHNS and SASEGT. Losses at the gene ends were 10 bases for V and 9 bases for J; bases not matched to a gene: 11. CDR3 in DNA: TGTGCCACGGAAGAGGACAGGGAAGGTTCACCCCTCCACTTT. It encodes CATEEDREGSPLHF.

This clone was found once. The gene calls are TRBV6-5 and TRBJ1-1, with D perhaps matching TRBD1 (6 bases). V dropped 6 bases and J dropped 5 bases, with 19 bases sitting between them. CDR3 length: 15 amino acids. CDR1 and CDR2 from the germline V gene are MNHEY and SVGAGI. CDR3 coding DNA: TGTGCCAGCAGCCCTTCCGCCGGGACACCGACTGAAGCTTTCTTT. Amino acid sequence: CASSPSAGTPTEAFF.

The V gene is TRBV5-1, the J gene TRBJ1-4; a possible D gene is TRBD1 (6 bases). The germline V and J ends were trimmed by 4 bases and 8 bases, with 15 bases remaining between them. Germline V gene sequence: CDR1 SGHRS, CDR2 YFSETQ. The CDR3 spans 14 residues. CDR3 amino acids: CASSAGRGEEKLFF. The CDR3 nucleotides are TGCGCCAGCAGCGCCGGCAGGGGCGAGGAAAAACTGTTTTTT.

V gene TRBV19 combines with J gene TRBJ1-1, with D possibly TRBD1 on 5 matching bases. The CDR3 is 12 residues long. CDR1 LNHDA and CDR2 SQIVND come from the germline V gene (reference sequence). V lost 8 bases to trimming and J lost 4 bases, with 11 bases between them. Here the CDR3 DNA reads TGTGCCAGTCGGACAAGTGCCACTGAAGCTTTCTTT. Its translation is CASRTSATEAFF.

The rearrangement joins TRBV5-1 to TRBJ2-1, with 9 nucleotides matching TRBD2. The J segment lost 8 bases and the V segment lost 0 bases, leaving 6 bases of the junction unmatched. CDR3 length: 15 residues. CDR1 is SGHRS and CDR2 is YFSETQ in the germline V gene. The CDR3 nucleotides read TGCGCCAGCAGCTTGGGGGCTAGCGGGGATTATGAGCAGTTCTTC. As protein: CASSLGASGDYEQFF.

The V and J genes are TRBV2 and TRBJ2-2; 10 nucleotides agree with TRBD1. This CDR3 has 17 amino acids. The V gene's germline CDR1 is SNHLY and CDR2 FYNNEI. Unmatched junction bases numbered 7, after V lost 1 base and J lost 5 bases. CDR3 nucleotides: TGTGCCAGCAGTGAAGGGAGGACAGGGGGTAGTACCGGGGAGCTGTTTTTT. This encodes CASSEGRTGGSTGELFF.

This chain joins TRBV7-6 and TRBJ2-7; 7 bases align to TRBD1. The CDR3 spans 16 residues. V dropped 1 base and J dropped 2; count of bases not matched to a gene: 8. Looked up from germline, CDR1 is SGHVS and CDR2 is FNYEAQ. The chain's CDR3 is CASSLGPTGIPYEQYF. In DNA, the CDR3 is TGTGCCAGCAGCTTAGGACCGACAGGGATCCCCTACGAGCAGTACTTC.

The chain combines TRBV5-6 with TRBJ2-3; 8 nucleotides align to TRBD1. The germline V gene encodes CDR1 SGHDT and CDR2 YYEEEE. Germline trimming cut 2 bases from V and 2 bases from J; bases unmatched to any gene: 4. CDR3 size: 15 residues. The CDR3 sequence is CASSFRQGATDTQYF. DNA of the CDR3: TGTGCCAGCAGCTTCCGCCAGGGGGCCACAGATACGCAGTATTTT.

V is TRBV4-2 and J is TRBJ1-2; D is perhaps TRBD1 (5 bases). Germline-derived CDR1 and CDR2 are LGHNA and YNFKEQ. The V end was cut by 0 bases, the J end by 3 bases, with 11 bases between. CDR3 length: 15 residues. In DNA form, the CDR3 reads TGTGCCAGCAGCCAAGATCCTGCAGGGTACTATGGCTACACCTTC. Its translation is CASSQDPAGYYGYTF.

The CDR3 here is CASSSGLAGGLYNEQFF. CDR3 nucleotides: TGTGCCAGCAGCTCCGGACTAGCGGGGGGACTCTACAATGAGCAGTTCTTC. The rearrangement joins TRBV7-2 to TRBJ2-1; 14 nucleotides match TRBD2. The germline V gene encodes CDR1 SGHTA and CDR2 FQGNSA. The CDR3 has 17 amino acids. With V trimmed by 4 bases and J by 3 bases, 5 bases remained unmatched.